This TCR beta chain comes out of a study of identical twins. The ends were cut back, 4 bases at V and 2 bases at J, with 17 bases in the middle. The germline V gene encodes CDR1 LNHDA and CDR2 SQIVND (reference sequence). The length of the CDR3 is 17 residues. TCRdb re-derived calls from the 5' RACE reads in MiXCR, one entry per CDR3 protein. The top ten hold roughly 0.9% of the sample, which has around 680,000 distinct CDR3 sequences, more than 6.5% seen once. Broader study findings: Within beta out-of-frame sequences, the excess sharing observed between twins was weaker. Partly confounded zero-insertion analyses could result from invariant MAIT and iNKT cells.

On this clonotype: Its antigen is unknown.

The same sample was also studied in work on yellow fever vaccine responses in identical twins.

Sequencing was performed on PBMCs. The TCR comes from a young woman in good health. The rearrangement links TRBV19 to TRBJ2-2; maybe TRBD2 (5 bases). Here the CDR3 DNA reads TGTGCCAGTAGTAGGTATCTGGCGGGTCTAAACACCGGGGAGCTGTTTTTT. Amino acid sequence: CASSRYLAGLNTGELFF.